This T cell receptor (beta chain) stems from a study of T cell repertoires and HLA-DP antigens. Study-wide background: One alloantigen had ten groove amino acid differences from self, the other one. Pre-culture CD4+ samples used roughly 1,300 ng DNA versus about 200 ng for CD137+CD4+ sorts.

V lost 5 bases, J lost 3 bases, and 7 bases stayed unmatched. In germline, CDR1 is SGHVS, CDR2 FQNEAQ. This CDR3 has 17 amino acids. The PCR primers covered 54 TRBV and 13 TRBJ segments. Pre-culture CD4+ samples were sequenced deeply, targeting under 250,000 T cell genomes. Libraries were prepared by immunoSEQ multiplex PCR; TCRdb keeps only in-frame clonotypes and omits some of them. Of about 73,000 clones listed, just under 80% are singletons. A word on this clone: Its antigen remains unknown.

The TCR was taken from a man in his sixties in good health and CMV-seronegative. This sequence joins TRBV7-8 and TRBJ2-3, with 14 bases lining up with TRBD2. Sequenced sample: CD4+ T cells from PBMCs. The CDR3 protein is CASSQNRLAGGTDTQYF. The CDR3 DNA reads as TGTGCCAGCAGCCAAAATCGACTAGCGGGAGGGACAGATACGCAGTATTTT.